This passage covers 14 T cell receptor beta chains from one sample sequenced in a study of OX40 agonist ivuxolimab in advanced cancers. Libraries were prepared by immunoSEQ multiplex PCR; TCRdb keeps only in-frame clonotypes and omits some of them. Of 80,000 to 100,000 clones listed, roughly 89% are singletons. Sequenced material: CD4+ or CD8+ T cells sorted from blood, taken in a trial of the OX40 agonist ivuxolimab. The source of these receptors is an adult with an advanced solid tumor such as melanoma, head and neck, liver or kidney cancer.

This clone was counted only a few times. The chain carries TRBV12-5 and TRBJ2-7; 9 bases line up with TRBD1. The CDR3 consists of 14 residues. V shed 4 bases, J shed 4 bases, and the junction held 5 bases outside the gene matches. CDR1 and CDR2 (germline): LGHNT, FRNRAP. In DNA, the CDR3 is TGTGCTAGTGGTTCCCGACAGGGGGGTTACGAGCAGTACTTC. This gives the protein CASGSRQGGYEQYF.

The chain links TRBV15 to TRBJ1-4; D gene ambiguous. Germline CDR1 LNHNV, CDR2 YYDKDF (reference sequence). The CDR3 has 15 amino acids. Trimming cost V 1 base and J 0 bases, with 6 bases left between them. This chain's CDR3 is CATSRGRATNEKLFF. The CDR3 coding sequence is TGTGCCACCAGCAGAGGCCGCGCAACTAATGAAAAACTGTTTTTT.

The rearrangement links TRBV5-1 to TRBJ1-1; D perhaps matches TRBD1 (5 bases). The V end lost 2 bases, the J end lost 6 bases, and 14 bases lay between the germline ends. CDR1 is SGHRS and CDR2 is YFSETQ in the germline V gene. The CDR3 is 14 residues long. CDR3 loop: CASSLGETDAEAFF. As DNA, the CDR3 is TGCGCCAGCAGCTTAGGCGAGACAGACGCTGAAGCTTTCTTT.

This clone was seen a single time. CDR3 coding DNA: TGTGCCAGCTCACCCTCCGGTGAAAAACTGTTTTTT. Translated, it gives CASSPSGEKLFF. The chain recombines TRBV18 with TRBJ1-4; D is ambiguous. Between the trimmed V and J ends, which lost 3 bases and 7 bases, there was a span of 6 bases. The CDR3 spans 12 residues. Germline V gene data show CDR1 as KGHSH and CDR2 as LQKENI.

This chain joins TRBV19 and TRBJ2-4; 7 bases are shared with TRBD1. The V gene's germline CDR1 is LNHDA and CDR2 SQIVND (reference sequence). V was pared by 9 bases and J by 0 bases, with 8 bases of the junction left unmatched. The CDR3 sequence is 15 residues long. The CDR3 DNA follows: TGTGCCAGCCACAGGGGTCCTCCAGCCAAAAACATTCAGTACTTC. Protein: CASHRGPPAKNIQYF.

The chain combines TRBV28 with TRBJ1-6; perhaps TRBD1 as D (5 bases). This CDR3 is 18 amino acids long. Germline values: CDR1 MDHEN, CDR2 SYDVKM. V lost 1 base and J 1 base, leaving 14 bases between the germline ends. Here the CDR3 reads CASSLSQGLGSYNSPLHF. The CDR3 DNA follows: TGTGCCAGCAGTTTATCCCAGGGACTGGGGTCCTATAATTCACCCCTCCACTTT. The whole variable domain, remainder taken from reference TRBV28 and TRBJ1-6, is DVKVTQSSRYLVKRTGEKVFLECVQDMDHENMFWYRQDPGLGLRLIYFSYDVKMKEKGDIPEGYSVSREKKERFSLILESASTNQTSMYLCASSLSQGLGSYNSPLHFGNGTRLTVT.

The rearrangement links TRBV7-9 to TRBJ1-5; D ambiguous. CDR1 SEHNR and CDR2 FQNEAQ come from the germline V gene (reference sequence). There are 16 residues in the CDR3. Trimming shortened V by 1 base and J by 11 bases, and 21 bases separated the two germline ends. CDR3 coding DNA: TGTGCCAGCAGCTTAGGAGCCGGGGTCAAACAATCAGCCCAGCATTTT. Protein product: CASSLGAGVKQSAQHF.

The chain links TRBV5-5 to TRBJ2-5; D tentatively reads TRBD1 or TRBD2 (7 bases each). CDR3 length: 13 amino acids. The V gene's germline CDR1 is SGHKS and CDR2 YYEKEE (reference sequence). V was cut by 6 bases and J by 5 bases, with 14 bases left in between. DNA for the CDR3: TGTGCCAGCACCACCAGGGGGGGGGAGACCCAGTACTTC. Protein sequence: CASTTRGGETQYF.

The CDR3 bases are TGTGCCAGCAGTTCAGGAATCTATGAAGCTTTCTTT. The encoded protein is CASSSGIYEAFF. The chain has TRBV2 and TRBJ1-1; D remains ambiguous. The germline V and J ends were trimmed by 5 bases and 7 bases, with 11 bases remaining between them. CDR1 is SNHLY, CDR2 FYNNEI, per germline. The CDR3 is 12 amino acids.

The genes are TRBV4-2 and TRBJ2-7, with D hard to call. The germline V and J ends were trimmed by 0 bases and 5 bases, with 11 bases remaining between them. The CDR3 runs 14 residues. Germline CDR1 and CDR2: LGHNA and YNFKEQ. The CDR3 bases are TGTGCCAGCAGCCAAGAACCCCTATCGGACGAGCAGTACTTC. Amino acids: CASSQEPLSDEQYF.

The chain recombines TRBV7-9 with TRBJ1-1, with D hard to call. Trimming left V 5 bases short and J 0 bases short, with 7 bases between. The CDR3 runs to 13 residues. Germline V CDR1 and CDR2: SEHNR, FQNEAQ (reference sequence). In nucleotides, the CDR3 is TGTGCCAGCAGCCCGAGCATGAACACTGAAGCTTTCTTT. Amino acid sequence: CASSPSMNTEAFF.

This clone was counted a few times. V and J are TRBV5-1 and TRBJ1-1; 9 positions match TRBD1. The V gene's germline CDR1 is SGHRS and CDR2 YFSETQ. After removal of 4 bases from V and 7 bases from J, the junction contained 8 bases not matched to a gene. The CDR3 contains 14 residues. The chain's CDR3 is CASSDVPGQGEAFF. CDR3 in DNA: TGCGCCAGCAGCGACGTCCCGGGACAGGGTGAAGCTTTCTTT. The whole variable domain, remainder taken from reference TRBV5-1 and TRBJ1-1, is KAGVTQTPRYLIKTRGQQVTLSCSPISGHRSVSWYQQTPGQGLQFLFEYFSETQRNKGNFPGRFSGRQFSNSRSEMNVSTLELGDSALYLCASSDVPGQGEAFFGQGTRLTVV.

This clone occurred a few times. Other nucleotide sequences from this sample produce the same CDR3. CDR3 coding DNA: TGTGCCAGCAGCCCGAGGCAGGGCACTGAAGCTTTCTTT. Its protein is CASSPRQGTEAFF. The chain uses TRBV7-2 and TRBJ1-1, with D possibly being TRBD1 (5 bases). Germline V gene lookup returns CDR1 SGHTA and CDR2 FQGNSA. V was trimmed by 5 bases and J by 4 bases, leaving 11 bases between them. The CDR3 is made up of 13 amino acids.

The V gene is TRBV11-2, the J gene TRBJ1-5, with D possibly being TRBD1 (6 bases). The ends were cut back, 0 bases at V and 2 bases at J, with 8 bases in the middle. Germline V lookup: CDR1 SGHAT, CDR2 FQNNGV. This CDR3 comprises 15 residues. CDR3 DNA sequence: TGTGCCAGCAGCTTAGACAGGGGCGGCAATCAGCCCCAGCATTTT. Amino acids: CASSLDRGGNQPQHF.